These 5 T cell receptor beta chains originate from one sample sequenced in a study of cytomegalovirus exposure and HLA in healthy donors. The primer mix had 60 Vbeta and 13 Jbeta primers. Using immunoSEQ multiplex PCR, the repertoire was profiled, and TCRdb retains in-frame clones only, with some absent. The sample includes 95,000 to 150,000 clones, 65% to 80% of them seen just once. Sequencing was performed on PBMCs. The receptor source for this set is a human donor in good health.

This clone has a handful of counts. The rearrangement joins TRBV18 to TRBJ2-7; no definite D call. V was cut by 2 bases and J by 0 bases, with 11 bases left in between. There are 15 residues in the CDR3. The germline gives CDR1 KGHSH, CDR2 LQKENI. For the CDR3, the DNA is TGTGCCAGCTCACCAATGACGACACGCTCCTACGAGCAGTACTTC. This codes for CASSPMTTRSYEQYF.

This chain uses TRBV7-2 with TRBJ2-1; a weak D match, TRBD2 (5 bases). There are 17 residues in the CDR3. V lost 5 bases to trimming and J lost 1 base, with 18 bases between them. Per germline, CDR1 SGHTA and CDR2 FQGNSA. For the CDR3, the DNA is TGTGCCAGCAGCCGGGGATCCCTCGGACGATCCTACAATGAGCAGTTCTTC. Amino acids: CASSRGSLGRSYNEQFF.

The CDR3 loop is CASNGGGASQPQHF. The CDR3 nucleotides read TGTGCCAGCAATGGGGGGGGCGCGAGTCAGCCCCAGCATTTT. The V call is TRBV2, the J call TRBJ1-5; possible D gene TRBD1, 6 bases. Trimming took 7 bases from V and 6 from J, leaving 16 bases between them. Germline lookup yields CDR1 SNHLY and CDR2 FYNNEI. The CDR3 spans 14 residues.

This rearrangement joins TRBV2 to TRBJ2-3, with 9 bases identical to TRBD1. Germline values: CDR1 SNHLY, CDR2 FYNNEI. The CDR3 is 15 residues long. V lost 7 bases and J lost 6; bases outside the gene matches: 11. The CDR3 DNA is TGTGCCAGCACAAGGACAGGGGAATTTCTGGATACGCAGTATTTT. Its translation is CASTRTGEFLDTQYF.

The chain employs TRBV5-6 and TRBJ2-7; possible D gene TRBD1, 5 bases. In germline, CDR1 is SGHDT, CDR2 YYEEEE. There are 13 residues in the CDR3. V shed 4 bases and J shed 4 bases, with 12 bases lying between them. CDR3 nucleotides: TGTGCCAGCAGCGATCTCACAGGTTACGAGCAGTACTTC. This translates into CASSDLTGYEQYF.